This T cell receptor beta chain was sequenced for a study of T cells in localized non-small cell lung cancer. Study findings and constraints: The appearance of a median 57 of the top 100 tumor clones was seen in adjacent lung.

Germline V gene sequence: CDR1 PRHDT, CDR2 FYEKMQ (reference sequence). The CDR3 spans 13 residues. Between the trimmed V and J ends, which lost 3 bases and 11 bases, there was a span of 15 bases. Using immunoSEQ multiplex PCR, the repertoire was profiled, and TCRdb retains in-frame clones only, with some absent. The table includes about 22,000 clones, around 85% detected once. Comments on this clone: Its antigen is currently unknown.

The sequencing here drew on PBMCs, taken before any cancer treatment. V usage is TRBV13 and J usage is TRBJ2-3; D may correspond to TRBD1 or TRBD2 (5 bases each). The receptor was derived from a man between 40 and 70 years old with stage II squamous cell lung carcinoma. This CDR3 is CASSLNREGRQYF. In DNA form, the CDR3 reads TGTGCCAGCAGCTTGAACCGAGAGGGGAGGCAGTATTTT.